The 3 T cell receptor beta chains below were found in one sample sequenced in a study of CD8+CD57+ T cells in acquired aplastic anemia. Patients chosen for sequencing had shown CD8+CD57+ cell expansion by flow cytometry. Genomic DNA acted as the template from which TCR beta VDJ combination and CDR3 sequence profiling were carried out. TCRdb reprocessed the reads via MiXCR and lists one record per CDR3 protein. The sample has about 170,000 distinct CDR3 sequences, 40% to 55% seen once. Sequences were obtained from sorted CD4+, CD8+, or CD8+CD57+ T cells (not recorded which) from PBMCs. The receptors stem from a human donor with aplastic anemia.

This clonotype was counted at least ten times. This sequence joins TRBV7-9 and TRBJ1-2; TRBD1 aligns across 9 bases. Germline V gene lookup returns CDR1 SEHNR and CDR2 FQNEAQ (reference sequence). This CDR3 spans 15 amino acids. J was trimmed by 6 bases and V by 4 bases; bases with no gene match: 9. CDR3 in amino acids: CASSSPGTGLDGYTF. Written as DNA, the CDR3 is TGTGCCAGCAGCTCACCCGGGACAGGGTTGGATGGCTACACCTTC.

This clonotype was detected many times. The chain carries TRBV4-3 and TRBJ2-7; D is uncertain. The germline V gene encodes CDR1 LGHNA and CDR2 YSLEER. Trimming shortened V by 0 bases and J by 5 bases, and 8 bases separated the two germline ends. The CDR3 length is 13 residues. The CDR3 is CASSQDGTNEQYF. The CDR3, as DNA: TGCGCCAGCAGCCAAGATGGAACGAACGAGCAGTACTTC.

This clonotype was detected many times. CDR3 sequence reads: CASSPRTSGLYNEQFF. In DNA, the CDR3 is TGTGCCAGCAGCCCACGGACTAGCGGCCTATACAATGAGCAGTTCTTC. V usage is TRBV9 and J usage is TRBJ2-1; 10 bases agree with TRBD2. With V trimmed by 4 bases and J by 4 bases, 8 bases remained unmatched. Germline values: CDR1 SGDLS, CDR2 YYNGEE. The CDR3 sequence is 16 residues long.